The entry below gives a single T cell receptor (beta chain) sequence along with its context. Its target is unknown. This entry comes from a study of blood T cells in healthy people across ages. Whole-study results and caveats: Unknown donor CMV status possibly confounded expanded clonotype changes.

Using a J-beta primer mix together with a sample-barcoded 5' primer, a second PCR was run for roughly 7 to 11 cycles. TCRdb itself ran the 5' RACE reads through MiXCR, one entry per CDR3 protein. The table has under 1 million distinct CDR3 sequences, around 45% seen once. The CDR3 is 16 residues long. CDR1 and CDR2 (germline): SGHRS, YFSETQ. V was cut by 2 bases and J by 2 bases, with 15 bases left in between. The gene calls are TRBV5-1 and TRBJ2-3; D not certain. This receptor was obtained from a man in his 60s in good health. Sequenced: blood. For the CDR3, the DNA is TGCGCCAGCAGCTTAGATGTTGTTGGCCTCACAGATACGCAGTATTTT. Protein: CASSLDVVGLTDTQYF.